These 32 T cell receptor beta chains were sequenced from one sample in a study of cytomegalovirus exposure and HLA in healthy donors. Amplification used 60 Vbeta primers and 13 Jbeta primers. Sequencing used immunoSEQ multiplex PCR; TCRdb keeps in-frame clones, though not all of them. Seen here are some 200,000 clones, around 80% observed once, and the top ten hold approximately 2.1%. Sequencing was performed on PBMCs. The origin of the receptors is a woman in her forties or fifties in good health and CMV-seronegative.

The rearrangement uses TRBV11-2 and TRBJ2-1; D perhaps matches TRBD1 (8 bases). V lost 5 bases to trimming and J lost 8 bases, with 25 bases between them. Looked up from germline, CDR1 is SGHAT and CDR2 is FQNNGV. The CDR3 loop spans 17 amino acids. The CDR3 reads CASSQFVIQGGKDEQFF. Written as DNA, the CDR3 is TGTGCCAGCAGCCAATTTGTGATACAGGGGGGGAAGGATGAGCAGTTCTTC.

The chain has TRBV4-3 and TRBJ2-1, with 10 bases matching TRBD2. This CDR3 comprises 21 residues. Trimming took 0 bases from V and 4 from J; bases not matched to a gene: 18. Per germline, CDR1 LGHNA and CDR2 YSLEER. The CDR3 bases are TGCGCCAGCAGCCAAGACTTACCGGGGTCCCCAGCGGGGGGGAGATACAATGAGCAGTTCTTC. This translates into CASSQDLPGSPAGGRYNEQFF.

V usage is TRBV19 and J usage is TRBJ1-2; D unclear. Trimming shortened V by 7 bases and J by 8 bases, and 23 bases separated the two germline ends. This CDR3 spans 15 amino acids. The germline V gene has CDR1 LNHDA and CDR2 SQIVND (reference sequence). The CDR3 DNA sequence: TGTGCCAGTAACGGATATCCGATCACGGCTAGCGGCTACACCTTC. It encodes CASNGYPITASGYTF.

Comment on this clone: Mismatch with germline at one junction end may stem from a read error. V usage is TRBV7-9 and J usage is TRBJ2-5; 9 nucleotides align to TRBD1. The assigned J gene may be wrong: the sequence end matches TRBJ2-7 better. The germline CDR1 and CDR2 sequences are SEHNR and FQNEAQ (reference sequence). The CDR3 sequence is 16 residues long. The DNA of the CDR3 is TGTTCCAGCAGCCCCAAGGCCGGGACAGGGATTCTCGAGCAGTACTTC. It yields the protein CSSSPKAGTGILEQYF.

The rearrangement joins TRBV7-8 to TRBJ2-2; a possible D gene is TRBD1 (6 bases). V shed 2 bases and J shed 5 bases, with 6 bases lying between them. CDR1 and CDR2 (germline): SGHVS, FQNEAQ. The CDR3 has 13 amino acids. The DNA of the CDR3 is TGTGCCAGCAGCTTAAGGGGGACCGGGGAGCTGTTTTTT. This translates into CASSLRGTGELFF.

This clone has a handful of counts. The chain links TRBV11-3 to TRBJ2-7; 8 bases fit TRBD2. The V segment lost 5 bases and the J segment 2 bases; nucleotides outside the gene matches: 8. Germline CDR1 SGHNT, CDR2 YENEEA. The CDR3 is 15 residues long. Here the CDR3 DNA reads TGTGCCAGCAGCCCGGGAGGGACTACACCCTACGAGCAGTACTTC. Amino acids: CASSPGGTTPYEQYF.

This clone appeared a single time. This sequence joins TRBV2 and TRBJ1-1; TRBD1 is a possible D gene (6 bases). The length of the CDR3 is 16 residues. The V end lost 8 bases, the J end lost 3 bases, and 22 bases lay between the germline ends. Germline assignment: CDR1 SNHLY and CDR2 FYNNEI. CDR3 region: CASAKYRVPGDTEAFF. In DNA, the CDR3 is TGTGCCAGCGCAAAATACAGGGTCCCTGGGGACACTGAAGCTTTCTTT.

This clone was picked up one time. The chain recombines TRBV4-3 with TRBJ2-1; unclear D gene. Germline V gives CDR1 LGHNA, CDR2 YSLEER. The CDR3 sequence is 18 residues long. Trimming shortened V by 1 base and J by 0 bases, and 16 bases separated the two germline ends. CDR3 sequence reads: CASSQGRLWRSSYNEQFF. DNA of the CDR3: TGCGCCAGCAGCCAAGGTCGGCTTTGGCGGAGCTCCTACAATGAGCAGTTCTTC.

The rearrangement uses TRBV19 and TRBJ1-2; 8 nucleotides align to TRBD1. The CDR3 runs to 15 residues. V shed 5 bases, J shed 4 bases, and the junction held 9 bases outside the gene matches. Germline V gives CDR1 LNHDA, CDR2 SQIVND (reference sequence). This CDR3 reads CASSPSGTGFYGYTF. The CDR3 DNA is TGTGCCAGTAGTCCCTCCGGGACAGGCTTCTATGGCTACACCTTC.

The chain employs TRBV27 and TRBJ1-6, with a weak D call TRBD1 (5 bases). This CDR3 region has 14 residues. The germline CDR1 and CDR2 sequences are MNHEY and SMNVEV (reference sequence). Trimming removed 5 bases at V and 8 bases at J, with 13 bases between. CDR3 DNA sequence: TGTGCCAGCAGTACGATGGGGCCTCATTCACCCCTCCACTTT. It codes for CASSTMGPHSPLHF.

The genes are TRBV19 and TRBJ1-3, with D tentatively TRBD1 (5 bases). The CDR3 consists of 16 residues. Germline lookup yields CDR1 LNHDA and CDR2 SQIVND (reference sequence). V was cut by 7 bases and J by 6 bases, with 22 bases left in between. The CDR3 DNA follows: TGTGCCAGTAACCCCCGGAGGGGATTGATCGAAAACACCATATATTTT. Protein product: CASNPRRGLIENTIYF.

The V call is TRBV19, the J call TRBJ1-4, with 10 bases fitting TRBD1. Germline V gene lookup returns CDR1 LNHDA and CDR2 SQIVND (reference sequence). CDR3 size: 14 residues. V lost 5 bases to trimming and J lost 5 bases; unmatched junction nucleotides: 2. CDR3 bases: TGTGCCAGTAGTGACAGGGGGCAAAATGAAAAACTGTTTTTT. Translated, it gives CASSDRGQNEKLFF.

This chain joins TRBV11-2 and TRBJ2-5; weak D call: TRBD1 (6 bases). The CDR3 contains 17 residues. From germline, CDR1 is SGHAT and CDR2 FQNNGV. Trimming removed 0 bases from V and 0 bases from J, with 14 bases in between. CDR3 bases: TGTGCCAGCAGCTTAGATTTTAGGGGGACCTACCAAGAGACCCAGTACTTC. This gives the protein CASSLDFRGTYQETQYF.

V gene TRBV6-5 combines with J gene TRBJ1-4; the match to TRBD1 covers 9 bases. The length of the CDR3 is 14 residues. Germline CDR1 reads MNHEY; CDR2 reads SVGAGI. Trimming cost V 5 bases and J 8 bases; bases outside gene matches: 6. Here the CDR3 reads CASSRGQGSEKLFF. The CDR3 DNA reads TGTGCCAGCAGTAGGGGACAGGGAAGCGAAAAACTGTTTTTT.

The chain employs TRBV30 and TRBJ2-1; D call uncertain. Trimming took 5 bases from V and 5 from J, leaving 7 bases between them. CDR3 length equals 11 residues. Germline V gene sequence: CDR1 GTSNPN, CDR2 SVGIG (reference sequence). Here the CDR3 reads CAWAPNNEQFF. DNA of the CDR3: TGTGCCTGGGCTCCTAACAATGAGCAGTTCTTC.

The chain links TRBV5-6 to TRBJ1-2; tentative D call: TRBD1 (5 bases). The CDR3 is 15 amino acids. CDR1 and CDR2 from the germline V gene are SGHDT and YYEEEE. V shed 0 bases and J shed 3 bases, with 12 bases lying between them. CDR3: CASSLGKGRDYGYTF. The CDR3 DNA reads TGTGCCAGCAGCTTGGGGAAGGGGAGGGACTATGGCTACACCTTC.

This sequence joins TRBV7-2 and TRBJ2-7, with D uncertain. Germline values: CDR1 SGHTA, CDR2 FQGNSA. V was clipped by 2 bases and J by 5 bases, with 10 bases between them. This CDR3 is built from 13 residues. This chain's CDR3 is CASSLPTTHEQYF. The DNA for the CDR3 is TGTGCCAGCAGCTTACCTACTACCCACGAGCAGTACTTC.

This clone was found a few times. The chain employs TRBV5-6 and TRBJ1-1, with D uncertain. Trimming removed 4 bases from V and 3 bases from J, with 22 bases in between. The CDR3 is 17 amino acids. CDR1 is SGHDT and CDR2 is YYEEEE in the germline V gene. This chain's CDR3 is CASSTGSGVVRDTEAFF. CDR3 bases: TGTGCCAGCAGCACGGGGTCGGGCGTAGTGAGGGACACTGAAGCTTTCTTT.

This chain joins TRBV11-3 and TRBJ2-5; weak D call: TRBD2 (6 bases). Per the germline V gene, CDR1 is SGHNT and CDR2 is YENEEA. V was pared by 4 bases and J by 3 bases, with 12 bases between. This CDR3 region has 14 residues. In nucleotides, the CDR3 is TGTGCCAGCAGCTCAACGGGACTGGAAGAGACCCAGTACTTC. It codes for CASSSTGLEETQYF.

This clone was detected a few times. The V and J genes are TRBV7-8 and TRBJ2-1, with D perhaps matching TRBD2 (6 bases). The germline gives CDR1 SGHVS, CDR2 FQNEAQ. CDR3 length equals 15 residues. V dropped 1 base and J dropped 9 bases, with 16 bases sitting between them. CDR3: CASSLDPGVPGEQFF. The CDR3 DNA follows: TGTGCCAGCAGCTTAGATCCGGGGGTCCCTGGTGAGCAGTTCTTC.

V and J are TRBV28 and TRBJ1-5; the D is unclear. Germline V gene lookup returns CDR1 MDHEN and CDR2 SYDVKM. The V end was cut by 7 bases, the J end by 2 bases, with 18 bases between. This CDR3 has 16 residues. CDR3 sequence (DNA): TGTGCCAGCACTCCCAGCGTGATTCTGGGCAATCAGCCCCAGCATTTT. Translation: CASTPSVILGNQPQHF.

This clone was counted a single time. V and J are TRBV6-5 and TRBJ2-7, with 8 bases fitting TRBD1. There are 14 residues in the CDR3. Losses at the gene ends were 6 bases for V and 6 bases for J; bases not matched to a gene: 10. The V gene's germline CDR1 is MNHEY and CDR2 SVGAGI. The CDR3 sequence is CASSHGQGASEQYF. In DNA form, the CDR3 reads TGTGCCAGCAGCCACGGCCAGGGGGCCTCCGAGCAGTACTTC.

The chain combines TRBV7-2 with TRBJ1-6; 10 nucleotides match TRBD1. Losses at the gene ends were 5 bases for V and 10 bases for J; bases not matched to a gene: 8. CDR1 and CDR2 (germline): SGHTA, FQGNSA. This CDR3 has 15 residues. The CDR3 spells CASSATGGIGSPLHF. CDR3 coding DNA: TGTGCCAGCAGCGCGACAGGGGGCATAGGGTCACCCCTCCACTTT.

The gene calls are TRBV7-9 and TRBJ2-7, with D tentatively TRBD2 (6 bases). V shed 3 bases and J shed 5 bases, with 17 bases lying between them. The CDR3 has 15 amino acids. Germline values: CDR1 SEHNR, CDR2 FQNEAQ (reference sequence). The CDR3 DNA follows: TGTGCCAGCAGCTTGTTCGGGGGTGGTAAGGACGAGCAGTACTTC. This gives the protein CASSLFGGGKDEQYF.

The genes are TRBV5-1 and TRBJ1-5, with D possibly matching TRBD1 (6 bases). The V gene lost 1 base and the J gene lost 5 bases, with 7 bases spanning the gap. The CDR3 runs to 13 residues. Germline CDR1 reads SGHRS; CDR2 reads YFSETQ. CDR3 sequence (DNA): TGCGCCAGCAGCTTGAACAGGGATCAGCCCCAGCATTTT. Protein product: CASSLNRDQPQHF.

This rearrangement joins TRBV6-5 to TRBJ2-5, with TRBD1 matching 8 bases. The V and J ends lost 2 bases and 4 bases, in that order; junction bases with no gene match: 9. This CDR3 has 16 amino acids. Per germline, CDR1 MNHEY and CDR2 SVGAGI. CDR3 in DNA: TGTGCCAGCAGTTACGACTCAGGGGGCTGGGGAGAGACCCAGTACTTC. This codes for CASSYDSGGWGETQYF.

The CDR3 spells CASSIRQGETEAFF. CDR3 sequence (DNA): TGTGCCAGTAGTATCCGGCAGGGGGAAACTGAAGCTTTCTTT. The chain combines TRBV19 with TRBJ1-1; 7 bases match TRBD1. Germline V gene sequence: CDR1 LNHDA, CDR2 SQIVND (reference sequence). The J segment lost 5 bases and the V segment lost 3 bases, leaving 6 bases of the junction unmatched. CDR3 length: 14 residues.

The rearrangement uses TRBV19 and TRBJ1-5; 9 positions match TRBD1. The germline V gene encodes CDR1 LNHDA and CDR2 SQIVND (reference sequence). The CDR3 loop spans 15 amino acids. V lost 5 bases, J lost 0 bases, and 2 bases stayed unmatched. CDR3 region: CASSVDRGSNQPQHF. The CDR3 DNA reads as TGTGCCAGTAGTGTGGACAGGGGTAGCAATCAGCCCCAGCATTTT.

This clone was counted between two and nine times. The chain recombines TRBV14 with TRBJ2-7; no clear D. The germline V gene has CDR1 SGHDN and CDR2 FVKESK. CDR3 size: 18 residues. The V gene lost 0 bases and the J gene lost 0 bases, with 18 bases spanning the gap. CDR3 sequence: CASSQDPRASQHSYEQYF. Written as DNA, the CDR3 is TGTGCCAGCAGCCAAGACCCGAGAGCGTCACAACACTCCTACGAGCAGTACTTC.

This rearrangement joins TRBV28 to TRBJ2-7; the match to TRBD1 covers 10 bases. Germline V gene sequence: CDR1 MDHEN, CDR2 SYDVKM. The CDR3 contains 14 residues. V dropped 5 bases and J dropped 9; count of bases not matched to a gene: 10. CDR3: CASSGAGQGYVQYF. Here the CDR3 DNA reads TGTGCCAGCAGTGGAGCGGGACAGGGGTATGTGCAGTACTTC.

Only a few counts were recorded for this clone. The J gene is TRBJ2-1, the V gene TRBV10-3, with 7 bases lining up with TRBD1. This CDR3 spans 15 amino acids. Germline CDR1 reads ENHRY; CDR2 reads SYGVKD. Trimming took 4 bases from V and 0 from J; bases not matched to a gene: 3. The CDR3 coding sequence is TGTGCCATCAGTGTGACAGGGAGCTCCTACAATGAGCAGTTCTTC. This encodes CAISVTGSSYNEQFF.

V gene TRBV9 combines with J gene TRBJ2-5; the match to TRBD2 covers 7 bases. The CDR3 has 16 residues. Germline CDR1 and CDR2: SGDLS and YYNGEE. V dropped 4 bases and J dropped 1; count of bases not matched to a gene: 10. This CDR3 is CASSLGPAGSQETQYF. DNA for the CDR3: TGTGCCAGCAGCCTCGGACCAGCGGGGTCCCAAGAGACCCAGTACTTC.